The rows below give T cell receptor beta chains drawn from one sample of a study of T cell changes during pregnancy in multiple sclerosis. Profiling relied on immunoSEQ multiplex PCR, and the TCRdb table lists in-frame clones only, not all of them. The table shows 35,000 to 45,000 clones, with around nine tenths occurring only once. This material consisted of CD8+ T cells from peripheral blood mononuclear cells, taken in the first trimester of pregnancy. These receptors all stem from a female donor with multiple sclerosis, enrolled in a pregnancy study. CDR3s include the opening cysteine and the closing phenylalanine or tryptophan. A D gene is named only where the DNA matches it firmly. A clone size is listed for some rows: how often the clone was seen (once, few, many), or a class if it is expanded.

TRBD1	once	TRBV7-9	TRBJ1-1	TGTGCCAGCAGCTCCGACAGGGAGCACACTGAAGCTTTCTTT	CASSSDREHTEAFF
TRBD1	.	TRBV11-3	TRBJ1-1	TGTGCCAGCAGCGGACAGGGGAACACTGAAGCTTTCTTT	CASSGQGNTEAFF
.	.	TRBV19	TRBJ1-1	TGTGCCAGTAGTATAGGCCGGGTCAGGGTGGACACTGAAGCTTTCTTT	CASSIGRVRVDTEAFF
.	.	TRBV5-6	TRBJ1-2	TGTGCCAGCAGCCCGCAAGACAGTCTCTATGGCTACACCTTC	CASSPQDSLYGYTF
TRBD2	.	TRBV5-6	TRBJ2-6	TGTGCCAGCAGCTTGCTTAGCGGGGTTTGGGCCAACGTCCTGACTTTC	CASSLLSGVWANVLTF
TRBD1	.	TRBV29-1	TRBJ2-1	TGCAGCGTTGAAGTAGGGACAGGGGGCTCCTACAATGAGCAGTTCTTC	CSVEVGTGGSYNEQFF
.	.	TRBV4-1	TRBJ1-1	TGCGCCAGCAGCCAACCGACATTGAACACTGAAGCTTTCTTT	CASSQPTLNTEAFF
TRBD1	.	TRBV7-9	TRBJ2-7	TGTGCCAGCAGCTTAGTTGGACAGGGGAACGAGCAGTACTTC	CASSLVGQGNEQYF
.	.	TRBV27	TRBJ1-1	TGTGCCAGCAGTCTTCACTTGAGTAACACTGAAGCTTTCTTT	CASSLHLSNTEAFF
TRBD1	once	TRBV5-5	TRBJ1-2	TGTGCCAGCAGCTTGGCGGGACAGGCGTTTGGAATGGCGAACTATGGCTACACCTTC	CASSLAGQAFGMANYGYTF
.	few	TRBV21-1	TRBJ1-5	TGTGCCAGCAGCAATCAGGAAACCGGGACAGGGGGCCGATTGCATCAGCCCCAGCATTTT	CASSNQETGTGGRLHQPQHF
TRBD1	.	TRBV9	TRBJ1-3	TGTGCCAGCAGCGCTACGGGACAGCGGTTCTCTGGAAACACCATATATTTT	CASSATGQRFSGNTIYF
.	.	TRBV7-3	TRBJ1-2	TGTGCCAGCAGCTTAAGTGAGAGCTATGGCTACACCTTC	CASSLSESYGYTF
.	.	TRBV5-1	TRBJ1-1	TGCGCCAGCAGCGGGTGGGGGGGCACTGAAGCTTTCTTT	CASSGWGGTEAFF
TRBD1	.	TRBV27	TRBJ2-4	TGTGCCAGCAGGGACAGGGGGGAGGGTAAAAACATTCAGTACTTC	CASRDRGEGKNIQYF
TRBD1	.	TRBV5-6	TRBJ1-2	TGTGCCAGCAGCCCGGTTGGGACAGGGGACTATGGCTACACCTTC	CASSPVGTGDYGYTF
.	.	TRBV7-3	TRBJ1-6	TGTGCCAGCAGCCGAGGACAGTATAATTCACCCCTCCACTTT	CASSRGQYNSPLHF
.	.	TRBV11-2	TRBJ2-3	TGTGCCAGCAGCTTTGGCGGGGCTTCAGATACGCAGTATTTT	CASSFGGASDTQYF
.	.	TRBV9	TRBJ1-2	TGTGCCAGCAGCGTCAGTCCCTCGGGGGATCACTATGGCTACACCTTC	CASSVSPSGDHYGYTF
.	.	TRBV2	TRBJ2-5	TGTGCCAGCAGCCAACTCGACAGCAAACAAGAGACCCAGTACTTC	CASSQLDSKQETQYF
TRBD1	.	TRBV19	TRBJ1-1	TGTGCCAGTAGTATTACAGGGGGCTCCGGCACTGAAGCTTTCTTT	CASSITGGSGTEAFF
TRBD1	.	TRBV4-3	TRBJ2-1	TGCGCCAGCAGCCAAGATCGCCAGGGGGCCTACAATGAGCAGTTCTTC	CASSQDRQGAYNEQFF
.	.	TRBV27	TRBJ2-1	TGTGCCAGCAGTTCCCGGACACCCTACAATGAGCAGTTCTTC	CASSSRTPYNEQFF
TRBD2	.	TRBV19	TRBJ2-1	TGTGCCAGTAGTACCGGGACTAGCAACCCTGAGCAGTTCTTC	CASSTGTSNPEQFF
TRBD1	.	TRBV5-6	TRBJ2-7	TGTGCCAGCAGCACCGGGACAGGGGTCTACGAGCAGTACTTC	CASSTGTGVYEQYF
.	.	TRBV4-1	TRBJ2-7	TGCGCCAGCAGCTTTGGACAGACGGGATACGAGCAGTACTTC	CASSFGQTGYEQYF
.	once	TRBV4-3	TRBJ2-2	TGCGCCAGCAGCCAAGATATTGCTTACGGGGGAAACACCGGGGAGCTGTTTTTT	CASSQDIAYGGNTGELFF